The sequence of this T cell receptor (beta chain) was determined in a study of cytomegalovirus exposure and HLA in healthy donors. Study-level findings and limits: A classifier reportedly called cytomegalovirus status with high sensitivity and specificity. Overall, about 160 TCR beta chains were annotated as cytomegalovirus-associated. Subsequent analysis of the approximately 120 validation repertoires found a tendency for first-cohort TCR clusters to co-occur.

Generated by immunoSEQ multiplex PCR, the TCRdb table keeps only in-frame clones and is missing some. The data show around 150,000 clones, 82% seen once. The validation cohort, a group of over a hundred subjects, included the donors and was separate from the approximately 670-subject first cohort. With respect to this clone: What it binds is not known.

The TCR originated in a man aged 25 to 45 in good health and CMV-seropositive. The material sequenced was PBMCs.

CDR3 coding DNA: TGCGCCAGCAGCTTGGAGCAGGGGGCCTACGAGCAGTACTTC. The encoded protein is CASSLEQGAYEQYF. The chain employs TRBV5-1 and TRBJ2-7; 7 bases agree with TRBD1. In germline, CDR1 is SGHRS, CDR2 YFSETQ. The length of the CDR3 is 14 residues. After removal of 0 bases from V and 2 bases from J, the junction contained 2 bases not matched to a gene.